One sample yielded the 27 T cell receptor beta chains listed below, sequenced in a study of CD8 T cells in Susac syndrome. Reverse transcription used about 0.45 to 1 ug RNA and random hexamers. TCRdb recomputed calls from the immunoSEQ multiplex PCR reads with MiXCR, one row per CDR3 protein. Among about 210,000 distinct CDR3 sequences listed, over 90% were seen once. Sequencing was carried out using CD4+ T cells from PBMCs. The receptors were sampled from a human donor with multiple sclerosis.

The chain uses TRBV29-1 and TRBJ2-5; D is possibly TRBD2 (6 bases). This CDR3 is 13 amino acids long. Deletions cut 4 bases from V and 2 bases from J, with 11 bases between. Germline V gene data show CDR1 as SQVTM and CDR2 as ANQGSEA. DNA for the CDR3: TGCAGCGTTGGGGGGGTTCCTCAAGAGACCCAGTACTTC. Residues: CSVGGVPQETQYF.

The chain recombines TRBV12-3 or TRBV12-4 with TRBJ1-2; 9 nucleotides line up with TRBD1. CDR3 length equals 15 residues. V was clipped by 6 bases and J by 4 bases; unmatched bases: 9. CDR3 region: CASRTGTGPIYGYTF. Here the CDR3 DNA reads TGTGCCAGCAGGACCGGGACAGGGCCGATCTATGGCTACACCTTC.

The chain has TRBV27 and TRBJ1-2, with D hard to call. From germline, CDR1 is MNHEY and CDR2 SMNVEV (reference sequence). V was pared by 3 bases and J by 2 bases, with 7 bases between. The CDR3 spans 13 residues. CDR3 in amino acids: CASSFQRNYGYTF. As DNA, the CDR3 is TGTGCCAGCAGTTTTCAACGGAACTATGGCTACACCTTC.

The chain couples TRBV4-1 to TRBJ2-5; 7 bases fit TRBD1. The length of the CDR3 is 14 residues. V lost 4 bases to trimming and J lost 4 bases; unmatched junction nucleotides: 6. Germline V lookup: CDR1 MGHRA, CDR2 YSYEKL. The CDR3 protein is CASSLRQGTETQYF. The CDR3 nucleotides are TGCGCCAGCAGCCTGCGACAGGGTACAGAGACCCAGTACTTC.

This clonotype was observed a few times. V is TRBV3-1 and J is TRBJ2-3; unclear D gene. Trimming cost V 0 bases and J 6 bases, with 4 bases left between them. From germline, CDR1 is LGHDT and CDR2 YNNKEL (reference sequence). There are 12 residues in the CDR3. This chain's CDR3 is CASSQDRDTQYF. The CDR3 DNA reads TGTGCCAGCAGCCAAGATAGGGATACGCAGTATTTT.

In this sample, this clonotype turned up once. This chain joins TRBV29-1 and TRBJ1-1, with D uncertain. The CDR3 has 12 residues. Trimming removed 7 bases from V and 1 base from J, with 10 bases in between. From germline, CDR1 is SQVTM and CDR2 ANQGSEA. CDR3 coding DNA: TGCAGCGCCTTCAGCCAGAACACTGAAGCTTTCTTT. Protein product: CSAFSQNTEAFF. Together with reference TRBV29-1 and TRBJ1-1, the CDR3 gives the full variable domain: SAVISQKPSRDICQRGTSLTIQCQVDSQVTMMFWYRQQPGQSLTLIATANQGSEATYESGFVIDKFPISRPNLTFSTLTVSNMSPEDSSIYLCSAFSQNTEAFFGQGTRLTVV.

The chain joins TRBV12-3 or TRBV12-4 to TRBJ2-2, with 8 nucleotides matching TRBD1. The V gene end was trimmed by 6 bases and the J gene end by 7 bases; junction bases not matched to a gene: 10. The CDR3 length is 15 residues. The CDR3 DNA sequence: TGTGCCAGCAGGCCGACGACAGGGGTGGGCGGGGAGCTGTTTTTT. Encoded protein: CASRPTTGVGGELFF.

The J gene is TRBJ1-2, the V gene TRBV7-9, with 10 bases matching TRBD1. Germline V CDR1 and CDR2: SEHNR, FQNEAQ (reference sequence). Trimming removed 5 bases from V and 5 bases from J; junction bases left unmatched: 8. This CDR3 has 15 amino acids. The CDR3 nucleotides read TGTGCCAGCAGCCTACCCGGGACAGGGGTATATGGCTACACCTTC. As protein: CASSLPGTGVYGYTF.

This chain uses TRBV6-2 or TRBV6-3 with TRBJ2-7; D uncertain. V was trimmed by 0 bases and J by 0 bases, leaving 15 bases between them. The CDR3 is 17 residues long. CDR1 is MNHEY and CDR2 is SVGEGT in the germline V gene. Here the CDR3 reads CASSYSKHPYRSYEQYF. In DNA form, the CDR3 reads TGTGCCAGCAGTTACTCGAAACACCCCTACCGCTCCTACGAGCAGTACTTC.

V usage is TRBV29-1 and J usage is TRBJ2-5; perhaps TRBD1 as D (6 bases). The CDR3 has 13 residues. Looked up from germline, CDR1 is SQVTM and CDR2 is ANQGSEA. With 7 bases removed from V and 1 base from J, the gap between germline ends came to 13 bases. CDR3 nucleotides: TGCAGCGCTGTGGACAGTTCCCAAGAGACCCAGTACTTC. Its protein is CSAVDSSQETQYF.

This clonotype was found a few times. The chain combines TRBV12-3 or TRBV12-4 with TRBJ1-2; possible D gene TRBD1, 5 bases. The ends were cut back, 5 bases at V and 3 bases at J, with 10 bases in the middle. The CDR3 extends over 13 amino acids. The CDR3 here is CASSQGPDYGYTF. For the CDR3, the DNA is TGTGCCAGCAGTCAGGGCCCCGACTATGGCTACACCTTC.

V is TRBV9 and J is TRBJ2-2; a weak D match, TRBD1 (6 bases). Trimming took 3 bases from V and 7 from J, leaving 13 bases between them. Germline V CDR1 and CDR2: SGDLS, YYNGEE. The length of the CDR3 is 14 residues. The CDR3 here is CASSDRVDFGELFF. The DNA of the CDR3 is TGTGCCAGCAGCGACAGGGTGGACTTCGGGGAGCTGTTTTTT.

The rearrangement joins TRBV12-3 or TRBV12-4 to TRBJ1-2; tentatively, D is TRBD1 (5 bases). The CDR3 covers 13 residues. V was trimmed by 6 bases and J by 4 bases, leaving 12 bases between them. The CDR3 sequence: CASSLFGGYGYTF. The CDR3 DNA sequence: TGTGCCAGCAGCCTCTTCGGGGGCTATGGCTACACCTTC.

The chain links TRBV7-2 to TRBJ2-7, with D possibly being TRBD1 or TRBD2 (5 bases each). V lost 5 bases and J lost 5, with 16 bases in between. The CDR3 length is 14 residues. Per germline, CDR1 SGHTA and CDR2 FQGNSA. In nucleotides, the CDR3 is TGTGCCAGCAGCACGGGACCCACAAGGGACGAGCAGTACTTC. Its protein is CASSTGPTRDEQYF.

This chain uses TRBV20-1 with TRBJ1-5; the match to TRBD1 covers 8 bases. Losses at the gene ends were 7 bases for V and 2 bases for J; bases not matched to a gene: 10. The germline V gene has CDR1 DFQATT and CDR2 SNEGSKA (reference sequence). The CDR3 length is 15 residues. The CDR3 here is CSVARGQEGNQPQHF. The CDR3 nucleotides are TGCAGTGTTGCCAGGGGACAGGAGGGCAATCAGCCCCAGCATTTT.

CDR3 protein: CASRVRGAWNEQFF. CDR3 coding DNA: TGTGCCAGCCGTGTGAGGGGGGCTTGGAATGAGCAGTTCTTC. This chain connects TRBV6-2 or TRBV6-3 to TRBJ2-1; D assignment may be TRBD1 or TRBD2 (6 bases each). Germline CDR1 is MNHEY and CDR2 is SVGEGT. V lost 8 bases and J 7 bases, leaving 18 bases between the germline ends. The CDR3 runs 14 residues.

This clonotype turned up a few times. The chain carries TRBV20-1 and TRBJ2-7; D ambiguous. The CDR3 totals 11 residues. CDR1 and CDR2 (germline): DFQATT, SNEGSKA (reference sequence). V was trimmed by 3 bases and J by 0 bases, leaving 3 bases between them. CDR3 protein: CSASPSYEQYF. CDR3 sequence (DNA): TGCAGTGCTAGTCCCTCCTACGAGCAGTACTTC.

The rearrangement links TRBV6-2 or TRBV6-3 to TRBJ1-1; unclear D gene. The V gene's germline CDR1 is MNHEY and CDR2 SVGEGT. V was pared by 2 bases and J by 0 bases, with 7 bases between. CDR3 size: 14 residues. The CDR3 region has the DNA TGTGCCAGCAGTTACGCGTTCATGAACACTGAAGCTTTCTTT. Its protein is CASSYAFMNTEAFF.

The chain has TRBV30 and TRBJ2-7; the D is unclear. Trimming pared 0 bases from V and 0 bases from J, leaving 12 bases between. Per the germline V gene, CDR1 is GTSNPN and CDR2 is SVGIG (reference sequence). The CDR3 covers 15 residues. The DNA of the CDR3 is TGTGCCTGGAGTGTACGGTTCGATCTCTCCTACGAGCAGTACTTC. As protein: CAWSVRFDLSYEQYF.

The chain links TRBV20-1 to TRBJ2-7; the D is unclear. The CDR3 extends over 12 amino acids. CDR1 is DFQATT and CDR2 is SNEGSKA in the germline V gene (reference sequence). Trimming shortened V by 4 bases and J by 4 bases, and 11 bases separated the two germline ends. The CDR3 here is CSATTLPYEQYF. DNA of the CDR3: TGCAGTGCTACCACGTTACCGTACGAGCAGTACTTC.

The rearrangement joins TRBV29-1 to TRBJ2-1, with D unresolved. There are 11 residues in the CDR3. V lost 6 bases, J lost 7 bases, and 10 bases lay in between. Per the germline V gene, CDR1 is SQVTM and CDR2 is ANQGSEA. The CDR3 DNA sequence: TGCAGCGTGTCGAATTTGAATGAGCAGTTCTTC. Its protein product is CSVSNLNEQFF.

The V gene is TRBV29-1, the J gene TRBJ1-2, with TRBD1 as a possible D gene (6 bases). CDR1 SQVTM and CDR2 ANQGSEA come from the germline V gene. V lost 6 bases and J 4 bases, leaving 18 bases between the germline ends. There are 14 residues in the CDR3. The CDR3, as DNA: TGCAGCGTCCTCCCGACAGGCCTGAGCTATGGCTACACCTTC. This translates into CSVLPTGLSYGYTF.

This chain connects TRBV7-3 to TRBJ2-3, with 7 bases matching TRBD2. This CDR3 region has 16 residues. The junction had 4 bases not matched to a gene; V was cut back by 0 bases and J by 1 base. Germline lookup yields CDR1 SGHTA and CDR2 FQGTGA. This CDR3 is CASSLTGRAGTDTQYF. CDR3 nucleotides: TGTGCCAGCAGCTTAACGGGGAGGGCTGGCACAGATACGCAGTATTTT. The complete variable domain, with remaining parts taken from reference TRBV7-3 and TRBJ2-3, reads GAGVSQTPSNKVTEKGKYVELRCDPISGHTALYWYRQSLGQGPEFLIYFQGTGAADDSGLPNDRFFAVRPEGSVSTLKIQRTERGDSAVYLCASSLTGRAGTDTQYFGPGTRLTVL.

The chain links TRBV3-1 to TRBJ2-2; D is unresolved. CDR1 LGHDT and CDR2 YNNKEL come from the germline V gene (reference sequence). V was shortened by 1 base and J by 0 bases, with 6 bases between the two germline ends. CDR3 size: 15 residues. In DNA form, the CDR3 reads TGTGCCAGCAGCCAAGGGTATGCGAACACCGGGGAGCTGTTTTTT. Encoded protein: CASSQGYANTGELFF.

The chain is built from TRBV7-2 and TRBJ1-6; D gene unclear. Germline CDR1 is SGHTA and CDR2 is FQGNSA. The CDR3 is made up of 15 amino acids. V lost 1 base and J 4 bases, leaving 8 bases between the germline ends. The CDR3 nucleotides are TGTGCCAGCAGCTTAGATTGGGGATATAATTCACCCCTCCACTTT. It yields the protein CASSLDWGYNSPLHF.

J is TRBJ1-1 and V is TRBV18; a weak D match, TRBD1 (6 bases). Per the germline V gene, CDR1 is KGHSH and CDR2 is LQKENI. V lost 3 bases, J lost 2 bases, and 10 bases lay in between. The CDR3 is 14 amino acids. The DNA of the CDR3 is TGTGCCAGCTCACCTGGACAGCCCAACACTGAAGCTTTCTTT. Its protein product is CASSPGQPNTEAFF.

This clonotype has just one count. V is TRBV20-1 and J is TRBJ1-2; 7 bases line up with TRBD1. The CDR3 spans 14 residues. Trimming took 6 bases from V and 5 from J; bases not matched to a gene: 12. Germline V gives CDR1 DFQATT, CDR2 SNEGSKA (reference sequence). As DNA, the CDR3 is TGCAGTGCCACGGGGGACAGTGGAGGGTATGGCTACACCTTC. Residues: CSATGDSGGYGYTF.